The TCR beta chain described here comes from a study of blood T cell repertoires in COVID-19. About the study: From T cells, B-cell-depleted T cells, or PBMCs came the material, which was cDNA or gDNA.

In the study's own analysis: Quantification of nucleated cells was approximated via reference gene primer amplification. Using immunoSEQ multiplex PCR, the repertoire was profiled, and TCRdb retains in-frame clones only, with some absent. V and J calls and clone size are copied from that table; D and trimming were computed from the DNA. The sample includes about 60,000 clones, almost 90% of them seen just once. Unmatched junction bases numbered 4, after V lost 4 bases and J lost 1 base. There are 16 residues in the CDR3. CDR1 and CDR2 (germline): SGHNT, YYREEE (reference sequence). Sequencing was carried out using peripheral blood. This TCR was sampled from a man between 60 and 75 years old with acute or convalescent COVID-19. The chain links TRBV5-4 to TRBJ2-3; 12 bases align to TRBD2. The CDR3 reads CASSTRLAGGTDTQYF. The CDR3, as DNA: TGTGCCAGCAGCACTAGACTAGCGGGAGGCACAGATACGCAGTATTTT.